The 11 T cell receptor beta chains in this list originate from one sample, sequenced in a study of blood T cell repertoires in COVID-19. The method was immunoSEQ multiplex PCR; TCRdb's version includes in-frame clones alone and lacks a portion of them. The sample yields tens of thousands of clones, about 78% seen once. Sequencing was carried out using peripheral blood. The receptor source for this set is a man older than 75 with active or convalescent COVID-19.

V gene TRBV10-3 combines with J gene TRBJ2-1; D is possibly TRBD1 (5 bases). Germline CDR1 is ENHRY and CDR2 is SYGVKD. Trimming pared 7 bases from V and 5 bases from J, leaving 15 bases between. The CDR3 has 14 residues. As DNA, the CDR3 is TGTGCCATCATGCCCCAGGGAACTAACAATGAGCAGTTCTTC. It encodes CAIMPQGTNNEQFF.

The chain employs TRBV15 and TRBJ2-1; TRBD2 is a possible D gene (6 bases). The CDR3 runs to 17 residues. The V and J ends lost 3 bases and 0 bases respectively, with 15 bases between them. The germline CDR1 and CDR2 sequences are LNHNV and YYDKDF (reference sequence). CDR3 loop: CATSRVYRGSSYNEQFF. The CDR3 nucleotides read TGTGCCACCAGCAGGGTCTACCGGGGGAGCTCCTACAATGAGCAGTTCTTC.

The chain is built from TRBV10-3 and TRBJ2-2; 15 positions match TRBD2. The V gene end was trimmed by 4 bases and the J gene end by 1 base; junction bases not matched to a gene: 7. Germline V CDR1 and CDR2: ENHRY, SYGVKD. The CDR3 sequence is 19 residues long. In DNA form, the CDR3 reads TGTGCCATCAGTGCACAGCCGGGACTAGCGGGGGGGAACACCGGGGAGCTGTTTTTT. It yields the protein CAISAQPGLAGGNTGELFF.

This clone has only a few counts. The chain joins TRBV9 to TRBJ1-2; unclear D gene. In germline, CDR1 is SGDLS, CDR2 YYNGEE. The CDR3 consists of 15 residues. V was pared by 4 bases and J by 4 bases, with 17 bases between. The CDR3 protein is CASSSSFRRVYGYTF. In DNA, the CDR3 is TGTGCCAGCAGCTCCAGCTTCAGGCGGGTCTATGGCTACACCTTC.

The CDR3 is CASSSQPGVNSPLHF. The CDR3 nucleotides read TGTGCCAGCAGTTCCCAACCCGGGGTCAATTCACCCCTCCACTTT. The chain joins TRBV27 to TRBJ1-6; no definite D call. Germline values: CDR1 MNHEY, CDR2 SMNVEV (reference sequence). Trimming took 4 bases from V and 7 from J, leaving 14 bases between them. The CDR3 totals 15 residues.

The chain uses TRBV7-2 and TRBJ2-3; D not resolved. This CDR3 is built from 14 residues. The germline V gene encodes CDR1 SGHTA and CDR2 FQGNSA. V was trimmed by 3 bases and J by 1 base, leaving 8 bases between them. The CDR3 bases are TGTGCCAGCAGCTTGAGTGTTGGCACAGATACGCAGTATTTT. Translation gives CASSLSVGTDTQYF.

The chain links TRBV10-3 to TRBJ2-5, with 9 nucleotides matching TRBD1. The trim removed 6 bases at V and 3 bases at J, leaving 2 bases unmatched. CDR3 length: 13 amino acids. Germline V gives CDR1 ENHRY, CDR2 SYGVKD. DNA for the CDR3: TGTGCCATCAGCTGGACAGGGGAAGAGACCCAGTACTTC. This sequence encodes CAISWTGEETQYF.

V and J are TRBV19 and TRBJ1-5, with 12 bases that match TRBD1. Germline CDR1 reads LNHDA; CDR2 reads SQIVND (reference sequence). V gave up 4 bases and J gave up 4 bases; unmatched junction bases: 5. The CDR3 is made up of 16 amino acids. CDR3 region: CASSTPGQGANQPQHF. CDR3 coding DNA: TGTGCCAGTAGTACACCGGGACAGGGGGCGAATCAGCCCCAGCATTTT. The full variable domain, in which reference TRBV19 and TRBJ1-5 provide the parts outside the CDR3, is DGGITQSPKYLFRKEGQNVTLSCEQNLNHDAMYWYRQDPGQGLRLIYYSQIVNDFQKGDIAEGYSVSREKKESFPLTVTSAQKNPTAFYLCASSTPGQGANQPQHFGDGTRLSIL.

The chain employs TRBV10-2 and TRBJ1-1; weak D call: TRBD1 (5 bases). V gave up 6 bases and J gave up 1 base, with 9 bases separating them. The CDR3 has 13 amino acids. Germline V lookup: CDR1 WSHSY, CDR2 SAAADI. In DNA, the CDR3 is TGCGCCAGCAGGGGGGGAACGAACACTGAAGCTTTCTTT. This translates into CASRGGTNTEAFF.

The CDR3 sequence: CASRVGLAGREQYF. CDR3 nucleotides: TGTGCCAGCCGGGTGGGACTAGCGGGACGCGAGCAGTACTTC. The chain has TRBV3-1 (or the pseudogene TRBV3-2) and TRBJ2-7, with 13 bases that match TRBD2. The V segment lost 8 bases and the J segment 6 bases; nucleotides outside the gene matches: 7. This CDR3 spans 14 amino acids. Per germline, CDR1 LGHDT and CDR2 YNNKEL (reference sequence).

CDR3 protein: CASSVVLVYEQFF. Here the CDR3 DNA reads TGTGCCAGCAGCGTAGTCCTAGTCTATGAGCAGTTCTTC. The V and J genes are TRBV9 and TRBJ2-1; D uncertain. Trimming took off 0 bases at V and 8 bases at J, with 9 bases between the two ends. Germline V gene lookup returns CDR1 SGDLS and CDR2 YYNGEE. This CDR3 has 13 residues.